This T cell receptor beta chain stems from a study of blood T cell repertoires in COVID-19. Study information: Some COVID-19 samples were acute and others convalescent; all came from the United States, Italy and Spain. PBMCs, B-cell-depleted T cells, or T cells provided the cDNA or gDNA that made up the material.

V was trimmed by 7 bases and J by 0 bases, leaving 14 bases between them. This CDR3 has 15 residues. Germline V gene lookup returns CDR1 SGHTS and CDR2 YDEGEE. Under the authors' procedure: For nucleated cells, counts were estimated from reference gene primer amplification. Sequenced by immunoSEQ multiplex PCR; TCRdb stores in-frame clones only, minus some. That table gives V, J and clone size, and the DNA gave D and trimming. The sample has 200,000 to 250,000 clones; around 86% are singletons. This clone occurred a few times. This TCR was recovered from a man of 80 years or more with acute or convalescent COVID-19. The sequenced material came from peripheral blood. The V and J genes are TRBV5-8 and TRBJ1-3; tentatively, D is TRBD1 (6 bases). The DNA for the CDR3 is TGTGCCAGCGGCCCGGGACAACTCTCTGGAAACACCATATATTTT. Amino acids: CASGPGQLSGNTIYF.